Sequencing of this T cell receptor beta chain was carried out in a study of T-cell reconstitution after alpha-beta-depleted transplantation in children. Unique molecular identifiers were incorporated into the prepared TCRbeta library. MiXCR, run by TCRdb on the PCR reads, gives a single entry per CDR3 protein. The sample records roughly 220,000 distinct CDR3 sequences, approximately 8% being singletons. This clonotype has a handful of counts. What it binds is unknown. Study-level points and caveats: Newly generated T cells supplied most T-cell counts and diversity one year post-transplant. Reports say that about two months after transplant, the alpha-beta T cells came out of several hundred graft clones that had expanded.

Here the sequenced sample was PBMCs, mostly from graft donor cells, taken 360 days after TCRalphabeta/CD19-depleted stem cell transplant. This clonotype originated in a male patient aged 2-9 years who had a stem cell transplant for acute myeloid leukemia, so the T cells may come from the graft donor.

The CDR3 loop is CATSRQGAFTGELFF. The DNA for the CDR3 is TGTGCTACCTCCAGGCAGGGGGCTTTCACCGGGGAGCTGTTTTTT. The V gene is TRBV12-5, the J gene TRBJ2-2, with 8 bases fitting TRBD1. The V gene end was trimmed by 10 bases and the J gene end by 4 bases; junction bases not matched to a gene: 11. This CDR3 has 15 amino acids. Germline CDR1 LGHNT, CDR2 FRNRAP. Filled out from reference TRBV12-5 and TRBJ2-2, the complete variable domain reads DARVTQTPRHKVTEMGQEVTMRCQPILGHNTVFWYRQTMMQGLELLAYFRNRAPLDDSGMPKDRFSAEMPDATLATLKIQPSEPRDSAVYFCATSRQGAFTGELFFGEGSRLTVL.